This TCR beta chain was captured by sequencing in a study of sequential checkpoint blockade in melanoma. Using immunoSEQ multiplex PCR, the repertoire was profiled, and TCRdb retains in-frame clones only, with some absent. In the table there are about 25,000 clones, about three quarters of which are singletons. Treatment described: randomized to nivolumab then ipilimumab (arm A) or the reverse (arm B). PBMC sorting kept live CD3+CD8+ cells without CD19 or CD56. V was trimmed by 1 base and J by 1 base, leaving 8 bases between them. This CDR3 has 15 residues. The germline V gene encodes CDR1 SEHNR and CDR2 FQNEAQ (reference sequence).

The chain couples TRBV7-9 to TRBJ2-1, with a tentative D call TRBD1 (6 bases). This sequence originates from a human donor with melanoma. This specimen consisted of CD8+ T cells sorted from blood (inferred from file names), obtained from a patient given nivolumab and ipilimumab in sequence. CDR3 residues: CASSLVQGSYNEQFF. The CDR3 region has the DNA TGTGCCAGCAGCTTAGTTCAGGGGTCCTACAATGAGCAGTTCTTC.